Following are 2 T cell receptor beta chains from one sample sequenced in a study of cytomegalovirus exposure and HLA in healthy donors. TCRdb's table, derived via immunoSEQ multiplex PCR, lists solely in-frame clones and lacks some. The sample holds over 200,000 clones, 80% to 90% seen once. The material sequenced was PBMCs. The source is a woman aged 18-35 years in good health and CMV-seropositive.

CDR3 amino acids: CASSVGLAGYEQYF. The DNA for the CDR3 is TGTGCCAGCAGCGTGGGACTAGCGGGGTACGAGCAGTACTTC. The V call is TRBV27, the J call TRBJ2-7; 13 nucleotides align to TRBD2. The CDR3 sequence is 14 residues long. The trim removed 6 bases at V and 4 bases at J, leaving 3 bases unmatched. Germline V gene sequence: CDR1 MNHEY, CDR2 SMNVEV (reference sequence).

The chain employs TRBV9 and TRBJ2-1, with 8 nucleotides matching TRBD1. Looked up from germline, CDR1 is SGDLS and CDR2 is YYNGEE. With V trimmed by 3 bases and J by 8 bases, 7 bases remained unmatched. There are 14 residues in the CDR3. The CDR3 sequence is CASSGRGRGDEQFF. CDR3 nucleotide sequence: TGTGCCAGCAGCGGCAGGGGGCGCGGCGATGAGCAGTTCTTC.